This TCR beta chain was retrieved from a study of Ad26.COV2.S vaccination and SARS-CoV-2 variants. As for the study in general: COV1001, an Ad26.COV2.S trial, supplied this vaccine-arm donor.

The CDR3 runs 15 residues. With 4 bases clipped from V and 6 bases from J, the junction kept 5 bases outside the gene matches. Germline assignment: CDR1 MDHEN and CDR2 SYDVKM. Clones were read by immunoSEQ multiplex PCR, and TCRdb kept only the in-frame ones, dropping some. This table holds about 390,000 clones, 80% to 90% found once. In this sample, this clone turned up a few times. Treatment given: roughly 18 received Ad26.COV2.S at low or high dose, single or two shots; about 5 received placebo; per-sample allocation not given. Sampling was done on day 63 after the first vaccine or placebo injection.

This receptor was taken from a person between 18 and 60 years old who received the Ad26.COV2.S COVID-19 vaccine or a placebo. The rearrangement uses TRBV28 and TRBJ1-6, with TRBD1 matching over 8 bases. Sample: peripheral blood, taken in a trial of Ad26.COV2.S vaccine versus placebo. The CDR3 loop is CASSYGGTGNSPLHF. CDR3 coding DNA: TGTGCCAGCAGTTACGGGGGGACAGGTAATTCACCCCTCCACTTT.